These T cell receptor beta chains were read from a single sample in a study of cytomegalovirus exposure and HLA in healthy donors. Profiled with immunoSEQ multiplex PCR; TCRdb holds only in-frame clones, not every one. The table shows fewer than 250,000 clones, with around 80% occurring only once. The material sequenced was PBMCs. The receptors stem from a man in his forties in good health and CMV-seropositive. Both conserved end residues are part of each CDR3. The order of the fields is clone size, J gene, D gene, V gene, CDR3 protein, CDR3 DNA. D genes are given only for firm matches. A row's size may be missing; if present it is once, few, many or a size class.

abundance: -
j_gene: TRBJ2-3
d_gene: -
v_gene: TRBV5-1
CDR3aa: CASSHRGNTDTQYF
CDR3nt: TGCGCCAGCAGCCACCGTGGCAACACAGATACGCAGTATTTT

abundance: -
j_gene: TRBJ2-1
d_gene: -
v_gene: TRBV29-1
CDR3aa: CSVPNAGHEQFF
CDR3nt: TGCAGCGTCCCAAATGCGGGTCATGAGCAGTTCTTC

abundance: -
j_gene: TRBJ1-2
d_gene: TRBD1
v_gene: TRBV6-5
CDR3aa: CASSYSGPGQLYGYTF
CDR3nt: TGTGCCAGCAGTTACTCGGGCCCGGGACAGCTGTATGGCTACACCTTC

abundance: -
j_gene: TRBJ1-1
d_gene: -
v_gene: TRBV6-5
CDR3aa: CASSLTVNTEAFF
CDR3nt: TGTGCCAGCAGCTTGACAGTAAACACTGAAGCTTTCTTT

abundance: few
j_gene: TRBJ1-1
d_gene: -
v_gene: TRBV19
CDR3aa: CASSIRRSREAFF
CDR3nt: TGTGCCAGTAGTATTCGTCGTTCTCGGGAAGCTTTCTTT

abundance: once
j_gene: TRBJ2-7
d_gene: TRBD1
v_gene: TRBV7-9
CDR3aa: CASSLGTGMMTYEQYF
CDR3nt: TGTGCCAGCAGCTTGGGGACAGGTATGATGACCTACGAGCAGTACTTC

abundance: -
j_gene: TRBJ2-1
d_gene: -
v_gene: TRBV29-1
CDR3aa: CSGHRANEQFF
CDR3nt: TGCAGCGGTCACAGGGCGAATGAGCAGTTCTTC

abundance: -
j_gene: TRBJ2-3
d_gene: TRBD2
v_gene: TRBV7-2
CDR3aa: CASSLATSGRAGTDTQYF
CDR3nt: TGTGCCAGCAGCCTAGCGACTAGCGGGAGGGCCGGCACAGATACGCAGTATTTT

abundance: -
j_gene: TRBJ1-4
d_gene: -
v_gene: TRBV29-1
CDR3aa: CSVEAGPNEKLFF
CDR3nt: TGCAGCGTTGAGGCAGGGCCTAATGAAAAACTGTTTTTT

abundance: -
j_gene: TRBJ2-1
d_gene: TRBD1
v_gene: TRBV19
CDR3aa: CASSTVTGANEQFF
CDR3nt: TGTGCCAGTAGTACCGTTACAGGGGCGAATGAGCAGTTCTTC

abundance: -
j_gene: TRBJ1-1
d_gene: -
v_gene: TRBV19
CDR3aa: CASRSFFGGGSTEAFF
CDR3nt: TGTGCCAGTAGATCCTTTTTTGGGGGCGGGAGCACTGAAGCTTTCTTT

abundance: once
j_gene: TRBJ2-4
d_gene: TRBD2
v_gene: TRBV27
CDR3aa: CASGWTGGGLQYF
CDR3nt: TGTGCCAGCGGGTGGACTGGGGGGGGACTCCAGTACTTC